This T cell receptor (beta chain) was recorded in a study of blood T cell repertoires in COVID-19. The CDR3 is 14 residues long. Germline V gene data show CDR1 as LGHDT and CDR2 as YNNKEL (reference sequence). Trimming at V came to 1 base and at J to 7 bases, leaving 3 bases not matched to a gene. Assay: immunoSEQ multiplex PCR; the TCRdb copy retains only in-frame clones and omits some. The sample records about 150,000 clones, roughly 88% being singletons. Sequencing input: peripheral blood. The rearrangement joins TRBV3-1 (or the pseudogene TRBV3-2) to TRBJ2-2, with TRBD2 identical over 7 bases. This TCR came from a man in his sixties with COVID-19, enrolled during active disease. CDR3 in DNA: TGTGCCAGCAGCCAAGGCGGGAGTAACGGGGAGCTGTTTTTT. Encoded protein: CASSQGGSNGELFF.